A selection of T cell receptor beta chains follows, all from one sample in a study of T cells expressing NK-cell markers. Using the 5' RACE reads, TCRdb records one entry per CDR3 protein without DNA. The table counts about 550,000 distinct CDR3 sequences; roughly 3.5% lies in the top ten. The sequenced sample was blood T cells: a sorted CD56 or NKG2C T cell subset, CD4+ or CD8+ T cells, or bulk PBMC T cells (not recorded which). The receptors were sampled from a man younger than 35 in good health. CDR3s include the opening cysteine and the closing phenylalanine or tryptophan.

TRBV2,TRBJ2-3,CASSPGLAASTDTQYF
TRBV9,TRBJ2-1,CASSVATGLAGPHEQFF
TRBV7-9,TRBJ2-2,CASSSRGEGVRGELFF
TRBV25-1,TRBJ2-7,CASSDSWDRAYEQYF
TRBV12-3/TRBV12-4,TRBJ2-2,CASTIGSDTGELFF
TRBV25-1,TRBJ1-1,CASSSGGAAEAFF
TRBV5-1,TRBJ2-1,CASSLVTSGVGYNEQFF
TRBV5-4,TRBJ2-1,CASSLSSGGPGEQFF
TRBV28,TRBJ2-3,CASTLSPSTDTQYF
TRBV14,TRBJ2-1,CASSHTTFDEQFF
TRBV7-6,TRBJ1-5,CASSLASGSYQPQHF
TRBV5-1,TRBJ2-7,CASSIEREGSEQYF